This T cell receptor beta chain was captured by sequencing in a study of blood T cell repertoires in COVID-19. Across the study: From T cells, B-cell-depleted T cells, or PBMCs came the material, which was cDNA or gDNA.

In the authors' methods: The assay estimated nucleated cells by amplifying reference gene primers. Assay used: immunoSEQ multiplex PCR; TCRdb lists only in-frame clones, some missing. V and J calls and clone size follow that table, whereas D and trimming were derived from the DNA. This table has under 150,000 clones, 84% appearing once. J was trimmed by 5 bases and V by 5 bases; bases with no gene match: 25. Germline assignment: CDR1 SGHVS and CDR2 FQNEAQ. CDR3 length: 20 amino acids. Sample: peripheral blood. The receptor was isolated from a man between 60 and 75 years old with acute or convalescent COVID-19. The V gene is TRBV7-8, the J gene TRBJ2-3, with 7 nucleotides matching TRBD2. CDR3 DNA sequence: TGTGCCAGCAGCCCCCACCTGAAGTCACGCAGGGCGGGAGCAGAAGATACGCAGTATTTT. It yields the protein CASSPHLKSRRAGAEDTQYF.